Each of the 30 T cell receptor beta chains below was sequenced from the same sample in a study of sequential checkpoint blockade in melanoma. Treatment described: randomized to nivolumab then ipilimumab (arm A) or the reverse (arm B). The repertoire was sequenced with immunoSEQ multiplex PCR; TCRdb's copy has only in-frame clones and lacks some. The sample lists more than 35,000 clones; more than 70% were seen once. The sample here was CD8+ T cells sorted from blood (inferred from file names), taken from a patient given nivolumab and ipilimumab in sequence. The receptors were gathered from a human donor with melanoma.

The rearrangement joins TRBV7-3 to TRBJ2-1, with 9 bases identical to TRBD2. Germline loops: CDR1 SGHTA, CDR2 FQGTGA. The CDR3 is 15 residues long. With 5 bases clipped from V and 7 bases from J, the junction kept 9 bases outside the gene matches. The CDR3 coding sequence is TGTGCCAGCAGCGAAAGTCCAGCGGGAGGAAATGAGCAGTTCTTC. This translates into CASSESPAGGNEQFF.

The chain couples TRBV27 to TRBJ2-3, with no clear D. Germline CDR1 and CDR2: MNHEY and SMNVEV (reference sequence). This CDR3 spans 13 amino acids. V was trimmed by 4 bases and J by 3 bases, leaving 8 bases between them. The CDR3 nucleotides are TGTGCCAGCAGTTCCACAGCTACAGATACGCAGTATTTT. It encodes CASSSTATDTQYF.

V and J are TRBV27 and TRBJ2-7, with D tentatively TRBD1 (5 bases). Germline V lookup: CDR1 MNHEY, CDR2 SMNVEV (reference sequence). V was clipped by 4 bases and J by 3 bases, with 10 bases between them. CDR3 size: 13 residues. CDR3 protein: CASSWGRHYEQYV. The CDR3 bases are TGTGCCAGCAGTTGGGGCCGTCACTACGAGCAGTACGTC.

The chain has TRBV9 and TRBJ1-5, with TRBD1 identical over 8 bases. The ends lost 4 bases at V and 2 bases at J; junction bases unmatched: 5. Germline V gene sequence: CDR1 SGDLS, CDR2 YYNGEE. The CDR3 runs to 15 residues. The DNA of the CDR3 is TGTGCCAGCAGCCTCCAGGGGGCTGGCAATCAGCCCCAGCATTTT. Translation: CASSLQGAGNQPQHF.

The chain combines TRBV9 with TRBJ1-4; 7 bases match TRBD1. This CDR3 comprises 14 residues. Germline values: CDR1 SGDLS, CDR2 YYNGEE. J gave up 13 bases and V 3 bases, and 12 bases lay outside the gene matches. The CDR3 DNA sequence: TGTGCCAGCAGCGAGGGGGGTCTTCCAGGGGGACTGTTTTTT. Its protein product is CASSEGGLPGGLFF.

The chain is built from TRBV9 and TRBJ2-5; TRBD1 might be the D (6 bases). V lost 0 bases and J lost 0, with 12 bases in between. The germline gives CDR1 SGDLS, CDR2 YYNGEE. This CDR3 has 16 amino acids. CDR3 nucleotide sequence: TGTGCCAGCAGCGTAGGAGGAACAGGGAACCAAGAGACCCAGTACTTC. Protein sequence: CASSVGGTGNQETQYF.

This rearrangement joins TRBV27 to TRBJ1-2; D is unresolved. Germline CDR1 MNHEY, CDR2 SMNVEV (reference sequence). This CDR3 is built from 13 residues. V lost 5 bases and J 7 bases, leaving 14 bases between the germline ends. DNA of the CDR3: TGTGCCAGCAGTCCGGCAGACCCGGGTGGCTACACCTTC. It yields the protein CASSPADPGGYTF.

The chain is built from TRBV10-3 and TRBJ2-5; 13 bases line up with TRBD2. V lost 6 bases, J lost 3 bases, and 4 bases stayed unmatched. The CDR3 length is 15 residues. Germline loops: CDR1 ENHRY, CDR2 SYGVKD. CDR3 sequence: CAISEGLAGEETQYF. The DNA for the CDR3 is TGTGCCATCAGCGAAGGACTAGCGGGAGAAGAGACCCAGTACTTC.

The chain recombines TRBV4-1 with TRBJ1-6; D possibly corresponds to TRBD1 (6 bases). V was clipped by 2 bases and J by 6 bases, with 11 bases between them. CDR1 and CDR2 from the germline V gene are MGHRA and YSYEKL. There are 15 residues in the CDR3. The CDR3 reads CASSQTRQANSPLHF. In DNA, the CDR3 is TGCGCCAGCAGCCAAACCAGACAGGCTAATTCACCCCTCCACTTT.

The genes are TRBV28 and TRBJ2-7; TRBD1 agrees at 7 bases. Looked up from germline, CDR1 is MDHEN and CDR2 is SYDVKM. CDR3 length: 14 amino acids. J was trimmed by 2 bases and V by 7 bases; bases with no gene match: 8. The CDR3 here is CASNRGYLTYEQYF. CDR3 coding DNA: TGTGCCAGCAACAGGGGCTATCTTACCTACGAGCAGTACTTC.

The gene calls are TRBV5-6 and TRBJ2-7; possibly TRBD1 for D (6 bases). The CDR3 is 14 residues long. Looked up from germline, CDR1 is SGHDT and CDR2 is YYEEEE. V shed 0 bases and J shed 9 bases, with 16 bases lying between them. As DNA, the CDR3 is TGTGCCAGCAGCTTGGTCGGACAGTACGAGTGGCAGTACTTC. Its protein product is CASSLVGQYEWQYF.

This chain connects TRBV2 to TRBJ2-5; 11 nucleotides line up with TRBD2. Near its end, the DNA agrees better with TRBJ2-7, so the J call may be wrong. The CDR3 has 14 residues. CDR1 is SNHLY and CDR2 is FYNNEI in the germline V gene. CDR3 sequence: CASLAGGISYEQYF. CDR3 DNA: TGTGCCAGCCTAGCGGGAGGTATCTCCTACGAGCAGTACTTC.

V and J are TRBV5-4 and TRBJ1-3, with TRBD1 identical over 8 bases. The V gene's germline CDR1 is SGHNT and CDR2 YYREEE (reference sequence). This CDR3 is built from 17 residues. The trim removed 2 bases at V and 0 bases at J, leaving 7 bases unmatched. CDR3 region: CASSLGQGLDSGNTIYF. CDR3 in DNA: TGTGCCAGCAGCTTAGGACAGGGTCTAGACTCTGGAAACACCATATATTTT. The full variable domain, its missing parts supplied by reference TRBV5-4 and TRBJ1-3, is ETGVTQSPTHLIKTRGQQVTLRCSSQSGHNTVSWYQQALGQGPQFIFQYYREEENGRGNFPPRFSGLQFPNYSSELNVNALELDDSALYLCASSLGQGLDSGNTIYFGEGSWLTVV.

CDR3: CASSLQQSDTQYF. CDR3 sequence (DNA): TGTGCCAGCAGTTTGCAACAGTCAGATACGCAGTATTTT. This chain uses TRBV28 with TRBJ2-3; D not certain. The CDR3 is made up of 13 amino acids. V lost 3 bases, J lost 4 bases, and 8 bases lay in between. Germline V CDR1 and CDR2: MDHEN, SYDVKM.

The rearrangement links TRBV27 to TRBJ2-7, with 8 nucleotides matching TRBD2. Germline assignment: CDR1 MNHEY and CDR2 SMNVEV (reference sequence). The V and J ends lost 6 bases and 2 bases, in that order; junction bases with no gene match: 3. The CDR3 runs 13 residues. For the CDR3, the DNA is TGTGCCAGCAGGCTAGCGGGCCCCTACGAGCAGTACTTC. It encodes CASRLAGPYEQYF.

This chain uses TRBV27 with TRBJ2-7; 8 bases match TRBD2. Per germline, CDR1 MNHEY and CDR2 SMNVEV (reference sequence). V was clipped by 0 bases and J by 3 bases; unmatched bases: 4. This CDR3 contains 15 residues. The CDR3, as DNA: TGTGCCAGCAGTTTATCTGGGCTAGCGGGCTACGAGCAGTACGTC. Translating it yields CASSLSGLAGYEQYV.

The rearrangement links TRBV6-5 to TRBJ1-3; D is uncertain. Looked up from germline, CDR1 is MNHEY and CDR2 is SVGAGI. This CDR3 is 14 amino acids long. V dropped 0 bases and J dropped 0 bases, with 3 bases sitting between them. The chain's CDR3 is CASSYSSSGNTIYF. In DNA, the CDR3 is TGTGCCAGCAGTTACTCGAGCTCTGGAAACACCATATATTTT.

CDR3 coding DNA: TGTGCCAGCAGGGGCGGACTAGCGGCCGGCTACGAGCAGTACTTC. Amino acid sequence: CASRGGLAAGYEQYF. The rearrangement joins TRBV5-5 to TRBJ2-7, with 10 bases fitting TRBD2. Trimming removed 5 bases from V and 3 bases from J; junction bases left unmatched: 8. Germline loops: CDR1 SGHKS, CDR2 YYEKEE (reference sequence). This CDR3 region has 15 residues.

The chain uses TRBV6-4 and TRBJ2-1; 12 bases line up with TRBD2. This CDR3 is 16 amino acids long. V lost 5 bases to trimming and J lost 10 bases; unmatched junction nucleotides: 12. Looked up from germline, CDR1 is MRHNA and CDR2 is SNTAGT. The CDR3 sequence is CASSYGLAGLQGEQFF. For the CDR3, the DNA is TGTGCCAGCAGTTACGGACTAGCGGGATTACAGGGGGAGCAGTTCTTC.

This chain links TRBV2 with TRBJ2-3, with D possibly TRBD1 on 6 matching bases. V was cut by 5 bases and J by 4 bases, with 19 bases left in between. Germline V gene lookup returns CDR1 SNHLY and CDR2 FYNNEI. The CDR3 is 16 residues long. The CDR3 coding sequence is TGTGCCAGCAGTAGACCAAACAGGGAATATTCAGATACGCAGTATTTT. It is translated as CASSRPNREYSDTQYF.

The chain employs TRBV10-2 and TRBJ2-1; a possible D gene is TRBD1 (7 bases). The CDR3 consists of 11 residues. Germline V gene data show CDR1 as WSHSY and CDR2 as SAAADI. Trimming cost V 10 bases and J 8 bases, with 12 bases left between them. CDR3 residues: CATGGGHEQFF. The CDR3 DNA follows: TGCGCCACAGGGGGAGGACATGAGCAGTTCTTC.

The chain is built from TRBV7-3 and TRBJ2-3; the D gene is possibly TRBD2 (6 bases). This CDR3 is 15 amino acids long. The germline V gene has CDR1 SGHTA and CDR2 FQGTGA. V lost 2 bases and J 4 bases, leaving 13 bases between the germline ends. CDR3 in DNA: TGTGCCAGCAGCTTACGGGGGATGAGGGCAGATACGCAGTATTTT. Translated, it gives CASSLRGMRADTQYF.

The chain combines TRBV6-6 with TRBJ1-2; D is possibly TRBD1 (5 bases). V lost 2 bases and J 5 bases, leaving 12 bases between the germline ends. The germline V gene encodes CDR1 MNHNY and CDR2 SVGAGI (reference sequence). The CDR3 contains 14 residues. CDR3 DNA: TGTGCCAGCAGTTACCTAGAACCAGGGTATGGCTACACCTTC. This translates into CASSYLEPGYGYTF.

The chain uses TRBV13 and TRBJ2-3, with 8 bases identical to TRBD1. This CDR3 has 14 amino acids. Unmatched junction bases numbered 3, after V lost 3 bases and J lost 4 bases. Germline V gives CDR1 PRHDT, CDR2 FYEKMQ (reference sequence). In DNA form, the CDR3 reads TGTGCCAGCAGCTTCACAGGGGGTGCAGATACGCAGTATTTT. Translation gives CASSFTGGADTQYF.

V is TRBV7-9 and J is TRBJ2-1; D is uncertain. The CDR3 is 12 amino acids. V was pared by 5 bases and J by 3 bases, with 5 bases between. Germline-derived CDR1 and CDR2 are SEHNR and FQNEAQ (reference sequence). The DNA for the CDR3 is TGTGCCAGCAGCCCAAACTACAATGAGCAGTTCTTC. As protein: CASSPNYNEQFF.

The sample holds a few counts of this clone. The DNA of the CDR3 is TGTGCCAGCAGTCCGGGGATCTCCTACGAGCAGTACTTC. Translated: CASSPGISYEQYF. The chain has TRBV27 and TRBJ2-7, with TRBD2 as a possible D gene (5 bases). Germline CDR1 MNHEY, CDR2 SMNVEV (reference sequence). There are 13 residues in the CDR3. V lost 5 bases, J lost 0 bases, and 8 bases lay in between.

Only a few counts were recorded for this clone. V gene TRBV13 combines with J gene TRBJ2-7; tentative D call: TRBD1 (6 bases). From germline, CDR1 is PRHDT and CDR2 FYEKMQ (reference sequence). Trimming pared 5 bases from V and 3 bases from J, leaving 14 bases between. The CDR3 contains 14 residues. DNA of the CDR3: TGTGCCAGCAGCGTGACAGGCAGGGTCTACGAGCAGTACGTC. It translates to CASSVTGRVYEQYV.

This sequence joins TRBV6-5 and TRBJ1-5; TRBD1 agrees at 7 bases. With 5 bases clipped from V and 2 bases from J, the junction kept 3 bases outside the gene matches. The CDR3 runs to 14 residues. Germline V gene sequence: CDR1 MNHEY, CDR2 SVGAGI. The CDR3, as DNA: TGTGCCAGCAGTGAAGGGACAGGCAATCAGCCCCAGCATTTT. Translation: CASSEGTGNQPQHF.

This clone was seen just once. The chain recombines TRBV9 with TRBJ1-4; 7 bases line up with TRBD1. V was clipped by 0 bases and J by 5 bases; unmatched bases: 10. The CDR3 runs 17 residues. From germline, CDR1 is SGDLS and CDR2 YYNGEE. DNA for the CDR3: TGTGCCAGCAGCGTAGAAGGGGGCTCGAACCCGAATGAAAAACTGTTTTTT. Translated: CASSVEGGSNPNEKLFF.

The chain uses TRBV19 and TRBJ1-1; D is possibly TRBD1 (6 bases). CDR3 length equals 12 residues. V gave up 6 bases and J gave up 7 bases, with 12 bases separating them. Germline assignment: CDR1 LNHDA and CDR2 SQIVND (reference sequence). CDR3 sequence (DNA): TGTGCCAGTAGCTGGGACACAAATGAAGCTTTCTTT. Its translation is CASSWDTNEAFF.